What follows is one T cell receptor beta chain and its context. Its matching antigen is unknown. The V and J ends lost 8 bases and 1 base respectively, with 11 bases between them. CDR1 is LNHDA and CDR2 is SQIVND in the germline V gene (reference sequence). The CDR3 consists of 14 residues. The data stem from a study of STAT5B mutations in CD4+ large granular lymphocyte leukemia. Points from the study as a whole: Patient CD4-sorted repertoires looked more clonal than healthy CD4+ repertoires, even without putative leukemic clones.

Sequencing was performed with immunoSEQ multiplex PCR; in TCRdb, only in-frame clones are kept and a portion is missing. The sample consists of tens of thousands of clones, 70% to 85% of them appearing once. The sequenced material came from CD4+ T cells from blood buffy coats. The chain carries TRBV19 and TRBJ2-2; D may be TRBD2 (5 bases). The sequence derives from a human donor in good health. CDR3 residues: CASGETGNTGELFF. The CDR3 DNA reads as TGTGCCAGTGGGGAGACGGGGAACACCGGGGAGCTGTTTTTT.